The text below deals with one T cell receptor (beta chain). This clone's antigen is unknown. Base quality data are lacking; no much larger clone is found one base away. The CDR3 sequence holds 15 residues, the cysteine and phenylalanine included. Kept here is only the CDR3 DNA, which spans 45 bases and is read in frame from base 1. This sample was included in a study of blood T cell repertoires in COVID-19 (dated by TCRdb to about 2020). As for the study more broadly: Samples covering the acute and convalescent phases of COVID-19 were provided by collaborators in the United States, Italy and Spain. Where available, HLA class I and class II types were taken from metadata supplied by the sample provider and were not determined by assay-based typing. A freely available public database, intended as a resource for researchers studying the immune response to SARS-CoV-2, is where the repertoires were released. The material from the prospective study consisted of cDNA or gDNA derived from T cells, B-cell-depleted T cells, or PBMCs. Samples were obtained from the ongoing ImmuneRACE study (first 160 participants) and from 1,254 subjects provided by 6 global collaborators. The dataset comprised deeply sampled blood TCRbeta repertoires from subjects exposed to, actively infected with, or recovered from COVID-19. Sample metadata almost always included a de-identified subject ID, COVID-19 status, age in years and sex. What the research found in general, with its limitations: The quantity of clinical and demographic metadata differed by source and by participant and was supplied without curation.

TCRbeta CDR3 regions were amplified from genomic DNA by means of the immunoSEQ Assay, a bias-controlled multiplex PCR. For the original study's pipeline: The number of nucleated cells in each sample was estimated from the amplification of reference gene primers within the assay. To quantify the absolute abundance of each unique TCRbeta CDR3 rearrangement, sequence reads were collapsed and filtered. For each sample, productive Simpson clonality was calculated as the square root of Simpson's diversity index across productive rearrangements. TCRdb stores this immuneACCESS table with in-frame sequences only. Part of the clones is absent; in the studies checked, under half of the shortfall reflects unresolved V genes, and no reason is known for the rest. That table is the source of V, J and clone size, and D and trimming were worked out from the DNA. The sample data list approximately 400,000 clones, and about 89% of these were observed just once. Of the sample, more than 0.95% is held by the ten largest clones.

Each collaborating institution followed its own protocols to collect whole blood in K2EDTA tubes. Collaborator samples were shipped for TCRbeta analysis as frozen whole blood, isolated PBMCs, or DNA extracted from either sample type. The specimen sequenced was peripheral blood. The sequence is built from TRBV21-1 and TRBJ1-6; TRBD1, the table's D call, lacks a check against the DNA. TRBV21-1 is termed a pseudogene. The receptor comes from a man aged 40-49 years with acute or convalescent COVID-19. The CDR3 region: CASSPVGDRGTPLHF. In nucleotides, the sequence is TGTGCCAGCAGCCCTGTGGGGGACAGGGGAACACCCCTCCACTTT.